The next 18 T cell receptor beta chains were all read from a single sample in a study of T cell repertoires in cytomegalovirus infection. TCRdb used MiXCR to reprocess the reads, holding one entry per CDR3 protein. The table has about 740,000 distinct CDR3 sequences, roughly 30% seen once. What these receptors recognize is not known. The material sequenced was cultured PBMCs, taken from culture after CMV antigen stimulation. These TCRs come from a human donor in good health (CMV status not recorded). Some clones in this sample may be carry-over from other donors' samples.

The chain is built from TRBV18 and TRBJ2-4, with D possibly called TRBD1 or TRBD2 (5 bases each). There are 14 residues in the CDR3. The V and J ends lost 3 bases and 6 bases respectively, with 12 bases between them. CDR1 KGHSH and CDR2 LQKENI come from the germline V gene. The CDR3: CASSPGTSSNIQYF. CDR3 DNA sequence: TGTGCCAGCTCACCCGGGACGTCCTCAAACATTCAGTACTTC.

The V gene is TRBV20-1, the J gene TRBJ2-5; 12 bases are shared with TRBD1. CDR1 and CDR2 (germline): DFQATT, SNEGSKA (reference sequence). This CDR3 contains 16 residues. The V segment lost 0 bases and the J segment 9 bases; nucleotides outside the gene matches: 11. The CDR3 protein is CSARDWRDRGRGAQYF. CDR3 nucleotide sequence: TGCAGTGCTAGAGATTGGCGGGACAGGGGGCGAGGGGCCCAGTACTTC.

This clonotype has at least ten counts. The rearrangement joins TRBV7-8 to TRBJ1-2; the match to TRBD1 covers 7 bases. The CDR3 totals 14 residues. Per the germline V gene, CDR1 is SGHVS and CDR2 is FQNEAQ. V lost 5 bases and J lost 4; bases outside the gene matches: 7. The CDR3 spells CASSLQGRAYGYTF. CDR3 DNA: TGTGCCAGCAGCCTACAGGGGAGGGCCTATGGCTACACCTTC.

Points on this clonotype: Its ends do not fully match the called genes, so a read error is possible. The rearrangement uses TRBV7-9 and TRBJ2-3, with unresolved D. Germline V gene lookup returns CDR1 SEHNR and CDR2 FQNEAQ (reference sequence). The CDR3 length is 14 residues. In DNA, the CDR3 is TGTACCAGCAGCTTTTCGGGCCGACCAGATACGCAGTATTTT. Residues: CTSSFSGRPDTQYF.

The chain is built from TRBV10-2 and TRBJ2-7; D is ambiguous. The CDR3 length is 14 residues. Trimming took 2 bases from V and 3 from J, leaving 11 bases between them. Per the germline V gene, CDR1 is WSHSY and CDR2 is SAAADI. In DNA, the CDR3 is TGCGCCAGCAGTGAGGACGGTATAGGCTACGAGCAGTACTTC. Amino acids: CASSEDGIGYEQYF.

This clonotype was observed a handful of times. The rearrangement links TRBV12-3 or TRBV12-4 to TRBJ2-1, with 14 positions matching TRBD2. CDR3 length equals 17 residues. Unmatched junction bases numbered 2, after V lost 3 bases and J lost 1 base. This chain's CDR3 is CASSFRLAGGSYNEQFF. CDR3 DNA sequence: TGTGCCAGCAGTTTTCGACTAGCGGGGGGGTCCTACAATGAGCAGTTCTTC.

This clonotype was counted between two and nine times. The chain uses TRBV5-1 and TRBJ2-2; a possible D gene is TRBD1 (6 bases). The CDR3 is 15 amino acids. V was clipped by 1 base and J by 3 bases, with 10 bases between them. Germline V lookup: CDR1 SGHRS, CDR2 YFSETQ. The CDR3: CASSLPGDHTGELFF. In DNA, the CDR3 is TGCGCCAGCAGCTTGCCAGGGGACCACACCGGGGAGCTGTTTTTT.

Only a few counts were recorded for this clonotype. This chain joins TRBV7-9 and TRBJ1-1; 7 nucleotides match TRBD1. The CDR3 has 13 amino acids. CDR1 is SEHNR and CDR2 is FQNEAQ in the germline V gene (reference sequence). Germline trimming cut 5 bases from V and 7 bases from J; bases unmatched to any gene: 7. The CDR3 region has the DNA TGTGCCAGCAGCCGAGTACAGGGGCGTGAAGCTTTCTTT. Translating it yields CASSRVQGREAFF.

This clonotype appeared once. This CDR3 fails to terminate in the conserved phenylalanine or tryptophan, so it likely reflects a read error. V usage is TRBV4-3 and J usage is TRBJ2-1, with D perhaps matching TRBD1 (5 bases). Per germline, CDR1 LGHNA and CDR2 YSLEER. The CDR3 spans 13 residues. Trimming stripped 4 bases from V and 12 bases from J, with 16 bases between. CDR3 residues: CASSRTQFQGQFI. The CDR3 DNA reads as TGCGCCAGCAGCCGGACACAGTTTCAGGGGCAGTTCATC.

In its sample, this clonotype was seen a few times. CDR3 loop: CASSYTTGTPEAFF. The CDR3 nucleotides are TGTGCCAGCAGTTACACAACAGGGACGCCTGAAGCTTTCTTT. This chain connects TRBV6-6 to TRBJ1-1; perhaps TRBD1 as D (6 bases). Trimming shortened V by 2 bases and J by 6 bases, and 13 bases separated the two germline ends. Germline V CDR1 and CDR2: MNHNY, SVGAGI (reference sequence). The CDR3 is made up of 14 amino acids.

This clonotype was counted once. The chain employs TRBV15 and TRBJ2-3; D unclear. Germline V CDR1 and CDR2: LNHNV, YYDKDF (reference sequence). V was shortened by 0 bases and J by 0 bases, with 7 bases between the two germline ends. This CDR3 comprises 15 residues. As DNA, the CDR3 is TGTGCCACCAGCAGAGAGCGTATGAGCACAGATACGCAGTATTTT. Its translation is CATSRERMSTDTQYF.

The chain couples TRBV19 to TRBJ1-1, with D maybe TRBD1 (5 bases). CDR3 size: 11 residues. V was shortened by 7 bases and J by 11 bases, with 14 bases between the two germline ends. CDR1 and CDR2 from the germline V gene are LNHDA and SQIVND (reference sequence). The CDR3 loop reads CASTSKGHAFF. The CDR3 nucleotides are TGTGCCAGTACCTCTAAGGGGCATGCTTTCTTT.

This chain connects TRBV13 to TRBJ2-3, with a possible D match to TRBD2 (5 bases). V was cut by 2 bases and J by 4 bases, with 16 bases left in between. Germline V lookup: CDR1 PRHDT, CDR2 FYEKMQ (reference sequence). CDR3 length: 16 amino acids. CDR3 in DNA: TGTGCCAGCAGCTTATCCCTAGGCGCGAGGGCAGATACGCAGTATTTT. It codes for CASSLSLGARADTQYF.

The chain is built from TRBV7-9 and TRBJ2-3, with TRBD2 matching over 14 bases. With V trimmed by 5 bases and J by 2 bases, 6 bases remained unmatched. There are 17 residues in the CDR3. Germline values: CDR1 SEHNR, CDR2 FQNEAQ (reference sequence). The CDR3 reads CASSIGLAGGFTDTQYF. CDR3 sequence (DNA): TGTGCCAGCAGCATCGGACTAGCGGGAGGCTTCACAGATACGCAGTATTTT.

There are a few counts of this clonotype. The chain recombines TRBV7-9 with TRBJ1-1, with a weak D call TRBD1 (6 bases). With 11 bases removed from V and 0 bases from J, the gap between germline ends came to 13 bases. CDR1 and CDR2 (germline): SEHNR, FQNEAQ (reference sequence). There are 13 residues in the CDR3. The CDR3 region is CAAKQGMNTEAFF. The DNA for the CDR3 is TGTGCCGCCAAACAGGGAATGAACACTGAAGCTTTCTTT.

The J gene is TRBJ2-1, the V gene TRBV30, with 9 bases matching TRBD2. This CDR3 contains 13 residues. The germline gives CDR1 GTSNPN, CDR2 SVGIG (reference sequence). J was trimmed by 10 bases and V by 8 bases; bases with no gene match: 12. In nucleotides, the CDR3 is TGTGCCGGAGAAAGGAGCGGGAGGAGGGAGCAGTTCTTC. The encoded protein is CAGERSGRREQFF.

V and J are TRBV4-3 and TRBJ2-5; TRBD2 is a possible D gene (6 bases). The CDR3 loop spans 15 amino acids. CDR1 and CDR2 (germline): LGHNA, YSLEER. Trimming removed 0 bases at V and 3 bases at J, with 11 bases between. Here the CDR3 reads CASSQDPTRKETQYF. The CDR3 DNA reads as TGCGCCAGCAGCCAAGACCCGACTAGGAAAGAGACCCAGTACTTC.

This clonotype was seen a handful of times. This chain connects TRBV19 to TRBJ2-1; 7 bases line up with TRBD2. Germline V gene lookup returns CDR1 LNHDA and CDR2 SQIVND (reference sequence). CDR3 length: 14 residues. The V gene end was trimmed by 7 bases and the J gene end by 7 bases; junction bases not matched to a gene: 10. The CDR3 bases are TGTGCCAGTAATGGGAGGGAGGGTAGGAATGAGCAGTTCTTC. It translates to CASNGREGRNEQFF.